These 30 T cell receptor beta chains originate from one sample sequenced in a study of cytomegalovirus exposure and HLA in healthy donors. The PCR was carried out with 60 Vbeta primers and 13 Jbeta primers. Profiling relied on immunoSEQ multiplex PCR, and the TCRdb table lists in-frame clones only, not all of them. The table has roughly 82,000 clones, around 70% seen once. The sample taken for sequencing was PBMCs. These receptors were taken from a woman in her thirties or forties in good health and CMV-seropositive.

The chain couples TRBV30 to TRBJ2-7; D uncertain. Per the germline V gene, CDR1 is GTSNPN and CDR2 is SVGIG (reference sequence). Trimming left V 2 bases short and J 3 bases short, with 5 bases between. The CDR3 covers 11 residues. Here the CDR3 reads CAWSRLYEQYF. CDR3 nucleotide sequence: TGTGCCTGGAGTCGTCTCTACGAGCAGTACTTC.

CDR3 nucleotide sequence: TGTGCCAGCAGTTTTCGGACTAGCGGGAACTACGAGCAGTACTTC. Amino acids: CASSFRTSGNYEQYF. The chain has TRBV28 and TRBJ2-7; 12 bases map to TRBD2. CDR3 length: 15 amino acids. Germline-derived CDR1 and CDR2 are MDHEN and SYDVKM. V was clipped by 3 bases and J by 3 bases; unmatched bases: 3.

This chain uses TRBV6-5 with TRBJ2-7; D gene unclear. The V gene's germline CDR1 is MNHEY and CDR2 SVGAGI. The V and J ends lost 0 bases and 1 base respectively, with 7 bases between them. CDR3 size: 14 residues. The CDR3 nucleotides read TGTGCCAGCAGTTACTCCCAGCGTTCCTACGAGCAGTACTTC. Protein sequence: CASSYSQRSYEQYF.

This clone has just a few counts. The rearrangement joins TRBV4-3 to TRBJ1-6; D gene ambiguous. V lost 5 bases, J lost 6 bases, and 14 bases lay in between. Germline values: CDR1 LGHNA, CDR2 YSLEER. This CDR3 region has 15 residues. The CDR3 coding sequence is TGCGCCAGCAGCACGAATGGACTGATTAATTCACCCCTCCACTTT. Translation gives CASSTNGLINSPLHF.

The chain combines TRBV19 with TRBJ2-1; 12 bases fit TRBD2. CDR3 length: 17 residues. V was clipped by 8 bases and J by 5 bases; unmatched bases: 13. Germline assignment: CDR1 LNHDA and CDR2 SQIVND (reference sequence). Written as DNA, the CDR3 is TGTGCCAGTCGAGGAGGACTAGCGGGACGGTTCAACAATGAGCAGTTCTTC. Its protein product is CASRGGLAGRFNNEQFF.

The rearrangement links TRBV28 to TRBJ2-7, with 8 bases aligning to TRBD1. Germline V gene lookup returns CDR1 MDHEN and CDR2 SYDVKM. CDR3 length: 13 residues. The V and J ends lost 9 bases and 2 bases, in that order; junction bases with no gene match: 6. This chain's CDR3 is CASGQGPTYEQYF. DNA of the CDR3: TGTGCCAGTGGACAGGGCCCAACCTACGAGCAGTACTTC. Together with reference TRBV28 and TRBJ2-7, the CDR3 gives the full variable domain: DVKVTQSSRYLVKRTGEKVFLECVQDMDHENMFWYRQDPGLGLRLIYFSYDVKMKEKGDIPEGYSVSREKKERFSLILESASTNQTSMYLCASGQGPTYEQYFGPGTRLTVT.

This clone was picked up a small number of times. The CDR3 region is CASSLGGQGYEQYF. CDR3 in DNA: TGTGCCAGCAGCTTAGGGGGACAGGGCTACGAGCAGTACTTC. The rearrangement links TRBV7-2 to TRBJ2-7; 9 bases match TRBD1. CDR3 length equals 14 residues. V gave up 1 base and J gave up 3 bases; unmatched junction bases: 1. Germline CDR1 reads SGHTA; CDR2 reads FQGNSA. Drawing the rest from reference TRBV7-2 and TRBJ2-7, the complete variable domain is GAGVSQSPSNKVTEKGKDVELRCDPISGHTALYWYRQSLGQGLEFLIYFQGNSAPDKSGLPSDRFSAERTGGSVSTLTIQRTQQEDSAVYLCASSLGGQGYEQYFGPGTRLTVT.

By proportion, this clone is medium-sized. The chain's CDR3 is CSVEEETGSYGYTF. The CDR3 coding sequence is TGCAGCGTTGAAGAGGAGACAGGGTCCTATGGCTACACCTTC. The chain is built from TRBV29-1 and TRBJ1-2; 7 nucleotides align to TRBD1. Trimming at V came to 0 bases and at J to 4 bases, leaving 5 bases not matched to a gene. This CDR3 spans 14 amino acids. Germline-derived CDR1 and CDR2 are SQVTM and ANQGSEA.

The V and J genes are TRBV7-9 and TRBJ2-5; 8 bases are a match to TRBD2. Germline lookup yields CDR1 SEHNR and CDR2 FQNEAQ (reference sequence). The CDR3 has 15 amino acids. The J segment lost 1 base and the V segment lost 5 bases, leaving 6 bases of the junction unmatched. CDR3 coding DNA: TGTGCCAGCAGCCCGGGAGGGACTAGCCAAGAGACCCAGTACTTC. Its translation: CASSPGGTSQETQYF.

The V gene is TRBV4-2, the J gene TRBJ1-1; 9 bases are a match to TRBD1. The CDR3 loop spans 14 amino acids. Germline V gene sequence: CDR1 LGHNA, CDR2 YNFKEQ. V lost 3 bases, J lost 11 bases, and 10 bases stayed unmatched. This chain's CDR3 is CASSQSLQGARAFF. CDR3 nucleotide sequence: TGTGCCAGCAGCCAGAGCTTACAGGGGGCTAGGGCTTTCTTT.

The rearrangement uses TRBV5-1 and TRBJ1-2, with 8 bases fitting TRBD1. Germline-derived CDR1 and CDR2 are SGHRS and YFSETQ. Trimming took 4 bases from V and 5 from J; bases not matched to a gene: 4. There are 13 residues in the CDR3. This chain's CDR3 is CASSVGQVYGYTF. CDR3 DNA: TGCGCCAGCAGCGTGGGACAGGTTTATGGCTACACCTTC.

This clone was counted a few times. The chain has TRBV4-2 and TRBJ2-3; 7 bases fit TRBD1. The CDR3 consists of 17 residues. The germline gives CDR1 LGHNA, CDR2 YNFKEQ. Germline trimming cut 1 base from V and 0 bases from J; bases unmatched to any gene: 7. For the CDR3, the DNA is TGTGCCAGCAGCCAAGGGCAGGGGGAAACTAGCACAGATACGCAGTATTTT. Translation: CASSQGQGETSTDTQYF.

This chain connects TRBV7-9 to TRBJ1-4; D is uncertain. The V end lost 4 bases, the J end lost 0 bases, and 15 bases lay between the germline ends. The CDR3 totals 17 residues. Germline V CDR1 and CDR2: SEHNR, FQNEAQ (reference sequence). Here the CDR3 reads CASSSWAVASTNEKLFF. The CDR3 DNA sequence: TGTGCCAGCAGCTCTTGGGCTGTCGCATCAACTAATGAAAAACTGTTTTTT.

The chain combines TRBV2 with TRBJ2-7, with TRBD1 identical over 10 bases. The V gene end was trimmed by 7 bases and the J gene end by 6 bases; junction bases not matched to a gene: 6. CDR1 SNHLY and CDR2 FYNNEI come from the germline V gene. CDR3 length equals 13 residues. This chain's CDR3 is CASTGTGVVEQYF. The CDR3 nucleotides read TGTGCCAGCACTGGGACAGGGGTCGTCGAGCAGTACTTC.

This clone was detected a few times. This chain links TRBV6-1 with TRBJ2-5; D might be TRBD2 (5 bases). Deletions cut 7 bases from V and 2 bases from J, with 17 bases between. CDR1 MNHNS and CDR2 SASEGT come from the germline V gene. The length of the CDR3 is 15 residues. CDR3 protein: CASMNPGSPQETQYF. CDR3 coding DNA: TGTGCCAGCATGAACCCGGGGAGCCCTCAAGAGACCCAGTACTTC.

The V call is TRBV28, the J call TRBJ1-6; 10 positions agree with TRBD1. The CDR3 extends over 15 amino acids. With 3 bases clipped from V and 7 bases from J, the junction kept 3 bases outside the gene matches. The V gene's germline CDR1 is MDHEN and CDR2 SYDVKM. CDR3 sequence (DNA): TGTGCCAGCAGTTTGGGACAGGGGAACAATTCACCCCTCCACTTT. It codes for CASSLGQGNNSPLHF.

This clone was seen more than once but under ten times. This rearrangement joins TRBV7-9 to TRBJ2-1; 10 bases are shared with TRBD2. The CDR3 covers 15 residues. J lost 10 bases, V lost 1 base, and 7 bases had no gene match. Germline-derived CDR1 and CDR2 are SEHNR and FQNEAQ (reference sequence). The DNA of the CDR3 is TGTGCCAGCAGCTTAGGGGCTAGCGGGGGAAGAGAGCAGTTCTTC. This codes for CASSLGASGGREQFF.

This chain joins TRBV18 and TRBJ1-2; D is perhaps TRBD1 (6 bases). The germline V gene encodes CDR1 KGHSH and CDR2 LQKENI. The CDR3 loop spans 16 amino acids. The germline V and J ends were trimmed by 0 bases and 0 bases, with 11 bases remaining between them. CDR3 region: CASSPPTDSPNYGYTF. DNA of the CDR3: TGTGCCAGCTCACCACCAACGGACAGCCCTAACTATGGCTACACCTTC.

This chain links TRBV30 with TRBJ2-3; no reliable D call. The CDR3 is 13 residues long. The germline CDR1 and CDR2 sequences are GTSNPN and SVGIG (reference sequence). V lost 1 base, J lost 0 bases, and 5 bases lay in between. CDR3 DNA: TGTGCCTGGAGTGGGGCTAGCACAGATACGCAGTATTTT. Translation gives CAWSGASTDTQYF.

The V and J genes are TRBV7-8 and TRBJ2-3, with TRBD1 matching 8 bases. The CDR3 runs 17 residues. Germline trimming cut 6 bases from V and 6 bases from J; bases unmatched to any gene: 17. Germline V CDR1 and CDR2: SGHVS, FQNEAQ. The CDR3 nucleotides are TGTGCCAGCAGTTCGTTGGACAGGGCCGGGGGAGGCGATACGCAGTATTTT. Protein product: CASSSLDRAGGGDTQYF.

This chain uses TRBV6-5 with TRBJ2-2; TRBD1 agrees at 8 bases. Unmatched junction bases numbered 3, after V lost 2 bases and J lost 7 bases. Germline loops: CDR1 MNHEY, CDR2 SVGAGI. This CDR3 comprises 14 residues. CDR3 DNA: TGTGCCAGCAGTTACACAGGGGGGAGCGGGGAGCTGTTTTTT. Residues: CASSYTGGSGELFF.

J is TRBJ1-6 and V is TRBV30, with D tentatively TRBD1 (5 bases). Looked up from germline, CDR1 is GTSNPN and CDR2 is SVGIG (reference sequence). There are 15 residues in the CDR3. With 3 bases removed from V and 8 bases from J, the gap between germline ends came to 17 bases. The CDR3 reads CAWRGRTADYSPLHF. In DNA form, the CDR3 reads TGTGCCTGGAGGGGGCGGACCGCGGATTATTCACCCCTCCACTTT.

The chain uses TRBV5-1 and TRBJ1-2; D call uncertain. V was clipped by 4 bases and J by 4 bases, with 14 bases between them. The CDR3 spans 14 residues. The germline V gene has CDR1 SGHRS and CDR2 YFSETQ. The CDR3 loop reads CASSPEPVSYGYTF. The CDR3 region has the DNA TGCGCCAGCAGCCCCGAACCGGTGAGCTATGGCTACACCTTC.

CDR3 in amino acids: CASSVRYRAEKLFF. The CDR3, as DNA: TGTGCCAGTAGTGTAAGATACAGGGCTGAAAAACTGTTTTTT. This chain joins TRBV19 and TRBJ1-4; TRBD1 might be the D (6 bases). Per germline, CDR1 LNHDA and CDR2 SQIVND (reference sequence). V was shortened by 5 bases and J by 7 bases, with 14 bases between the two germline ends. CDR3 size: 14 residues. Looking up the rest from reference TRBV19 and TRBJ1-4 gives the full variable domain: DGGITQSPKYLFRKEGQNVTLSCEQNLNHDAMYWYRQDPGQGLRLIYYSQIVNDFQKGDIAEGYSVSREKKESFPLTVTSAQKNPTAFYLCASSVRYRAEKLFFGSGTQLSVL.

The rearrangement links TRBV7-2 to TRBJ2-7, with 14 bases matching TRBD2. Trimming removed 5 bases from V and 3 bases from J; junction bases left unmatched: 9. Germline values: CDR1 SGHTA, CDR2 FQGNSA. The CDR3 totals 17 residues. As DNA, the CDR3 is TGTGCCAGCAGCCTCAGACTAGCGGGGGGGCTGGTCTACGAGCAGTACTTC. Protein: CASSLRLAGGLVYEQYF.

This clone came up once. The genes are TRBV7-2 and TRBJ2-1, with D maybe TRBD2 (5 bases). Germline V lookup: CDR1 SGHTA, CDR2 FQGNSA. Trimming took off 3 bases at V and 0 bases at J, with 9 bases between the two ends. The CDR3 contains 15 residues. DNA of the CDR3: TGTGCCAGCAGCTTGGGAGAGAGCTCCTACAATGAGCAGTTCTTC. Amino acid sequence: CASSLGESSYNEQFF. Supplemented by reference TRBV7-2 and TRBJ2-1, the full variable domain reads GAGVSQSPSNKVTEKGKDVELRCDPISGHTALYWYRQSLGQGLEFLIYFQGNSAPDKSGLPSDRFSAERTGGSVSTLTIQRTQQEDSAVYLCASSLGESSYNEQFFGPGTRLTVL.

This clone was detected many times. The CDR3 sequence: CASGRDTYGYTF. The DNA of the CDR3 is TGTGCCAGCGGCCGGGACACCTATGGCTACACCTTC. The chain links TRBV27 to TRBJ1-2; weak D call: TRBD1 (6 bases). The CDR3 contains 12 residues. Between the trimmed V and J ends, which lost 8 bases and 4 bases, there was a span of 11 bases. Germline assignment: CDR1 MNHEY and CDR2 SMNVEV (reference sequence).

The chain is built from TRBV2 and TRBJ1-1; 8 nucleotides align to TRBD1. There are 13 residues in the CDR3. Germline-derived CDR1 and CDR2 are SNHLY and FYNNEI. Unmatched junction bases numbered 0, after V lost 2 bases and J lost 4 bases. CDR3 region: CASSETGGTEAFF. CDR3 bases: TGTGCCAGCAGTGAAACAGGGGGCACTGAAGCTTTCTTT.

Only a few counts were recorded for this clone. The CDR3, as DNA: TGTGCCAGCAGCTTAGGGCGAAACTCAGGGGGAGGCTACACCTTC. Residues: CASSLGRNSGGGYTF. The chain has TRBV13 and TRBJ1-2, with TRBD1 matching 7 bases. V gave up 0 bases and J gave up 8 bases; unmatched junction bases: 9. CDR1 is PRHDT, CDR2 FYEKMQ, per germline (reference sequence). The CDR3 has 15 amino acids.

This clone was recorded a few times. The J gene is TRBJ1-1, the V gene TRBV19; D gene uncertain. Germline V lookup: CDR1 LNHDA, CDR2 SQIVND (reference sequence). V lost 7 bases and J lost 1, with 19 bases in between. The CDR3 consists of 16 residues. Written as DNA, the CDR3 is TGTGCCAGTACCCCGTCGGAGGAAACTCCGAACACTGAAGCTTTCTTT. Residues: CASTPSEETPNTEAFF.